This TCR beta chain was sequenced in a study of blood T cell repertoires in COVID-19. Whole-study context: There were acute and convalescent COVID-19 samples, and they came from the United States, Italy and Spain. T cells, B-cell-depleted T cells, or PBMCs provided the cDNA or gDNA that served as material.

V shed 1 base and J shed 4 bases, with 2 bases lying between them. This CDR3 has 12 residues. Germline V lookup: CDR1 LGHDT, CDR2 YNNKEL (reference sequence). Original processing methods: Cell counts per sample came from amplifying reference gene primers. Repertoires were generated with immunoSEQ multiplex PCR, while TCRdb's copy carries only in-frame clones and drops some. D and trimming come from the DNA, and the V and J calls and clone size come from that table. The table shows approximately 390,000 clones, with around 87% occurring only once. The Seattle patients, enrolled during active infection, were followed longitudinally.

The V call is TRBV3-1 (or the pseudogene TRBV3-2), the J call TRBJ1-3; D uncertain. The origin of this receptor is a woman aged 55 to 70 with COVID-19, enrolled during active disease. Sequenced material: peripheral blood. The CDR3 is CASSQAGNTIYF. The CDR3 DNA reads TGTGCCAGCAGCCAAGCGGGAAACACCATATATTTT.